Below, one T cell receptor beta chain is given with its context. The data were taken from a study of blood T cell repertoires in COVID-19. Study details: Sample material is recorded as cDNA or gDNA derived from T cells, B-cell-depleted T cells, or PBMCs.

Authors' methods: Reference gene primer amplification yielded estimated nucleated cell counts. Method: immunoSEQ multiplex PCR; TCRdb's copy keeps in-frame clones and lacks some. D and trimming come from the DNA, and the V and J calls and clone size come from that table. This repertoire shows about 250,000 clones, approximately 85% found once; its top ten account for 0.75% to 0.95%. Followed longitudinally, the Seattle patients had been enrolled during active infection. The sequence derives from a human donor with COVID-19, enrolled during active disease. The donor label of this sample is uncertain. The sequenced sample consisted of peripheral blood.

The CDR3 is CASSLSGSDTGELFF. DNA for the CDR3: TGTGCCAGCAGCTTGAGCGGGAGTGATACCGGGGAGCTGTTTTTT. The rearrangement uses TRBV7-3 and TRBJ2-2; 8 positions match TRBD2. V trimming: 3 bases; J trimming: 5 bases; junction bases outside the gene matches: 5. Germline-derived CDR1 and CDR2 are SGHTA and FQGTGA. The CDR3 is 15 residues long.